The 10 T cell receptor beta chains below all came from one sample that was sequenced in a study of CD8+ T cells in alopecia areata. RNA was extracted and reverse transcribed into cDNA as the sequencing template. Libraries were prepared by immunoSEQ multiplex PCR; TCRdb keeps only in-frame clonotypes and omits some of them. Here the sample spans over 150,000 clones, 56% being singletons. The sample consisted of CD8+ T cells sorted from blood. The source is a human donor in good health.

Notes on this clone: Germline is not matched at one junction end, which may reflect a read error. V gene TRBV7-8 combines with J gene TRBJ2-7; TRBD2 matches at 7 bases. The CDR3 covers 15 residues. CDR1 SGHVS and CDR2 FQNEAQ come from the germline V gene. CDR3 nucleotides: TGTGCCAGCAGCCTAGCGGCGGGACTGACCTACGAGCAGTACTTC. This translates into CASSLAAGLTYEQYF.

The CDR3 DNA reads TGCGCCAGCAGCCAAGATTTCAGCAGGGCTTATCAGCCCCAGCATTTT. Protein product: CASSQDFSRAYQPQHF. The chain carries TRBV4-1 and TRBJ1-5, with TRBD1 as a possible D gene (5 bases). With 0 bases removed from V and 5 bases from J, the gap between germline ends came to 14 bases. The CDR3 totals 16 residues. In germline, CDR1 is MGHRA, CDR2 YSYEKL.

The chain couples TRBV6-1 to TRBJ1-5; no reliable D call. CDR1 and CDR2 from the germline V gene are MNHNS and SASEGT. This CDR3 spans 15 amino acids. The V gene lost 3 bases and the J gene lost 8 bases, with 17 bases spanning the gap. The CDR3, as DNA: TGTGCCAGCAGTGAGATATGGGTCTGGGGTGAGCCCCAGCATTTT. Translating gives CASSEIWVWGEPQHF.

This chain links TRBV5-6 with TRBJ1-1, with D possibly being TRBD1 (5 bases). The CDR3 extends over 14 amino acids. Germline V gives CDR1 SGHDT, CDR2 YYEEEE. Trimming took off 5 bases at V and 1 base at J, with 12 bases between the two ends. CDR3 bases: TGTGCCAGCAGTCCAGGGACGCGGAACACTGAAGCTTTCTTT. Protein sequence: CASSPGTRNTEAFF.

V and J are TRBV4-1 and TRBJ1-4; D is unresolved. In germline, CDR1 is MGHRA, CDR2 YSYEKL. The CDR3 contains 15 residues. V was shortened by 1 base and J by 3 bases, with 9 bases between the two germline ends. The CDR3 nucleotides are TGCGCCAGCAGCCAAGGGCAGCGAGCTAATGAAAAACTGTTTTTT. Protein: CASSQGQRANEKLFF.

This sequence joins TRBV27 and TRBJ2-3; D assignment may be TRBD1 or TRBD2 (5 bases each). The length of the CDR3 is 17 residues. Trimming took 0 bases from V and 4 from J, leaving 17 bases between them. The germline CDR1 and CDR2 sequences are MNHEY and SMNVEV (reference sequence). The CDR3: CASSLSRDPRTSDTQYF. CDR3 coding DNA: TGTGCCAGCAGTTTATCTAGGGACCCACGTACCTCAGATACGCAGTATTTT.

This clone was seen a handful of times. Since the CDR3 does not end with the conserved phenylalanine or tryptophan, this likely comes from a read error. The limits of the CDR3 on the DNA are not certain, so only TCRdb's listed CDR3 is given. This chain joins TRBV2 and TRBJ1-1. The germline CDR1 and CDR2 sequences are SNHLY and FYNNEI. The CDR3 is 9 amino acids in total, end residues counted. The CDR3 sequence: CAALDHVWS.

The chain couples TRBV5-6 to TRBJ2-4; D is undetermined. The CDR3 totals 13 residues. V was clipped by 0 bases and J by 9 bases, with 10 bases between them. Germline assignment: CDR1 SGHDT and CDR2 YYEEEE. CDR3 nucleotides: TGTGCCAGCAGCTTGGGCCCCACGGGCATTCAGTACTTC. Amino acid sequence: CASSLGPTGIQYF.

As for this clone: This CDR3 is also generated by other DNA sequences in the sample. The CDR3 DNA follows: TGTGCCTGGCAGGGCGGCTATGGCTACACCTTC. Its protein is CAWQGGYGYTF. The chain carries TRBV30 and TRBJ1-2; a possible D gene is TRBD1 (5 bases). With 5 bases removed from V and 4 bases from J, the gap between germline ends came to 8 bases. Per the germline V gene, CDR1 is GTSNPN and CDR2 is SVGIG (reference sequence). The CDR3 has 11 amino acids.

This sequence joins TRBV29-1 and TRBJ2-5, with 8 bases identical to TRBD2. CDR1 SQVTM and CDR2 ANQGSEA come from the germline V gene. With 0 bases clipped from V and 5 bases from J, the junction kept 8 bases outside the gene matches. This CDR3 is built from 15 residues. This CDR3 is CSVEDGRGVLETQYF. DNA for the CDR3: TGCAGCGTTGAAGACGGGCGGGGGGTTTTGGAGACCCAGTACTTC. Drawing the rest from reference TRBV29-1 and TRBJ2-5, the complete variable domain is SAVISQKPSRDICQRGTSLTIQCQVDSQVTMMFWYRQQPGQSLTLIATANQGSEATYESGFVIDKFPISRPNLTFSTLTVSNMSPEDSSIYLCSVEDGRGVLETQYFGPGTRLLVL.